The 5 T cell receptor beta chains in this list originate from one sample, sequenced in a study of immune evolution from preneoplasia to lung adenocarcinoma. Sequencing was performed with immunoSEQ multiplex PCR; in TCRdb, only in-frame clones are kept and a portion is missing. The sample lists 2,000 to 2,500 clones, 80% to 90% occurring once. The sample comprised FFPE invasive lung adenocarcinoma tissue. Receptors originate from a person aged 55-80 years with invasive lung adenocarcinoma.

The chain joins TRBV9 to TRBJ1-1, with unresolved D. In germline, CDR1 is SGDLS, CDR2 YYNGEE. Deletions cut 0 bases from V and 3 bases from J, with 6 bases between. This CDR3 is 13 amino acids long. In DNA form, the CDR3 reads TGTGCCAGCAGCGTAGAGGTCCACACTGAAGCTTTCTTT. Protein sequence: CASSVEVHTEAFF.

CDR3 bases: TGTGCCAGCAGTGCCAGTGGAGCCTATGGCTACACCTTC. Protein: CASSASGAYGYTF. V and J are TRBV6-5 and TRBJ1-2; D is undetermined. Per germline, CDR1 MNHEY and CDR2 SVGAGI. The CDR3 length is 13 residues. V lost 5 bases to trimming and J lost 4 bases, with 11 bases between them.

The chain combines TRBV7-3 with TRBJ2-5; 8 bases line up with TRBD2. CDR3 length equals 15 residues. CDR1 SGHTA and CDR2 FQGTGA come from the germline V gene. The trim removed 4 bases at V and 7 bases at J, leaving 11 bases unmatched. The CDR3 protein is CASSSKGREGATQYF. CDR3 bases: TGTGCCAGCAGCTCCAAGGGACGGGAGGGTGCGACCCAGTACTTC.

The rearrangement links TRBV9 to TRBJ1-2; 9 bases agree with TRBD1. Per the germline V gene, CDR1 is SGDLS and CDR2 is YYNGEE. This CDR3 contains 14 residues. Trimming took 4 bases from V and 6 from J; bases not matched to a gene: 7. The CDR3 protein is CASSLTGQGHGYTF. The CDR3 coding sequence is TGTGCCAGCAGCCTCACCGGACAGGGGCATGGCTACACCTTC.

The V call is TRBV5-8, the J call TRBJ1-1, with 8 bases lining up with TRBD1. Looked up from germline, CDR1 is SGHTS and CDR2 is YDEGEE. The length of the CDR3 is 17 residues. The junction had 8 bases not matched to a gene; V was cut back by 1 base and J by 0 bases. This CDR3 reads CASSLSGGRRMNTEAFF. Here the CDR3 DNA reads TGTGCCAGCAGCTTGTCAGGGGGCAGGAGGATGAACACTGAAGCTTTCTTT.